The sequence of this T cell receptor (beta chain) was determined in a study of blood T cell repertoires in COVID-19. Study overall: COVID-19 samples from acute and convalescent phases originated in the United States, Italy and Spain. Sources were T cells, B-cell-depleted T cells, or PBMCs; the material itself was cDNA or gDNA.

Germline V gene data show CDR1 as GTSNPN and CDR2 as SVGIG (reference sequence). The CDR3 extends over 15 amino acids. Germline trimming cut 1 base from V and 6 bases from J; bases unmatched to any gene: 9. In the authors' methods: Reference gene primer amplification gave nucleated cell count estimates. Clones were sequenced by immunoSEQ multiplex PCR, and TCRdb holds only the in-frame ones, with some missing. That table gives V, J and clone size, and the DNA gave D and trimming. The sample includes 150,000 or so clones, approximately 88% of them seen just once. This receptor was identified in a human donor in a cohort sampled during active COVID-19. The V call is TRBV30, the J call TRBJ1-5; 7 nucleotides match TRBD1. Material for sequencing was peripheral blood. The DNA for the CDR3 is TGTGCCTGGAGTGGAGTCAGGGGGGATAGTCAGCCCCAGCATTTT. Translated: CAWSGVRGDSQPQHF.